Below are 19 T cell receptor beta chains sequenced from a single sample in a study of breast tumors, draining lymph nodes, adjacent tissues. TCRdb used MiXCR to reprocess the multiplex PCR reads, holding one entry per CDR3 protein. The sample lists 150,000 to 250,000 distinct CDR3 sequences, 31% occurring once. Samples came from axillary lymph nodes draining the breast cancer. Sequencing was done on a sample of axillary lymph node tissue. The receptors shown here come from a female donor with breast cancer. Some clones in this sample may be carry-over from other donors' samples.

With regard to this clonotype: It may be a read error: a sequence one base away is much more abundant. The V gene is TRBV5-1, the J gene TRBJ2-7, with D possibly being TRBD1 or TRBD2 (6 bases each). Germline CDR1 SGHRS, CDR2 YFSETQ. CDR3 length: 15 residues. V lost 6 bases and J lost 7, with 23 bases in between. The CDR3 is CASTLFPGAKAEQYF. The CDR3 DNA follows: TGCGCCAGCACACTTTTTCCGGGGGCTAAGGCGGAGCAGTACTTC.

The V call is TRBV25-1, the J call TRBJ2-1; 13 positions match TRBD2. The CDR3 is 19 residues long. CDR1 is MGHDK and CDR2 is SYGVNS in the germline V gene. Trimming removed 1 base from V and 6 bases from J; junction bases left unmatched: 12. The CDR3 reads CASSELTSGGARSFNEQFF. CDR3 DNA sequence: TGTGCCAGCAGTGAATTAACTAGCGGGGGGGCCCGATCTTTCAATGAGCAGTTCTTC.

This clonotype was found many times. The chain is built from TRBV27 and TRBJ2-3; D uncertain. V shed 7 bases and J shed 9 bases, with 11 bases lying between them. The CDR3 extends over 11 amino acids. Per germline, CDR1 MNHEY and CDR2 SMNVEV (reference sequence). The CDR3 spells CASTMKGTQYF. CDR3 DNA: TGTGCCAGCACCATGAAAGGCACGCAGTATTTT.

CDR3: CASSQDRGGNQPQHF. The CDR3, as DNA: TGTGCCAGCAGTCAAGACAGGGGTGGCAATCAGCCCCAGCATTTT. The rearrangement uses TRBV28 and TRBJ1-5; 8 bases match TRBD1. V trimming: 5 bases; J trimming: 2 bases; junction bases outside the gene matches: 5. Germline CDR1 and CDR2: MDHEN and SYDVKM. CDR3 length: 15 residues. Based on the CDR3 plus reference TRBV28 and TRBJ1-5, the full variable domain is DVKVTQSSRYLVKRTGEKVFLECVQDMDHENMFWYRQDPGLGLRLIYFSYDVKMKEKGDIPEGYSVSREKKERFSLILESASTNQTSMYLCASSQDRGGNQPQHFGDGTRLSIL.

On this clonotype itself: A clone one base away is much larger, so this may be a read error. This rearrangement joins TRBV7-2 to TRBJ2-5; unclear D gene. Germline CDR1 reads SGHTA; CDR2 reads FQGNSA. The CDR3 has 17 residues. This CDR3 reads CASSLLPMALVSEPQCF. CDR3 coding DNA: TGTGCCAGCAGCTTATTACCCATGGCTTTGGTGTCGGAGCCCCAGTGCTTC.

At least ten counts were recorded for this clonotype. This chain uses TRBV19 with TRBJ2-3; 12 bases map to TRBD2. V shed 5 bases, J shed 5 bases, and the junction held 8 bases outside the gene matches. The CDR3 is made up of 16 amino acids. CDR1 is LNHDA and CDR2 is SQIVND in the germline V gene (reference sequence). CDR3 DNA: TGTGCCAGTAGTTCCCGACTAGCGGGAGAGGTAGATACGCAGTATTTT. Its translation is CASSSRLAGEVDTQYF. The whole variable domain, filled in from reference TRBV19 and TRBJ2-3, reads DGGITQSPKYLFRKEGQNVTLSCEQNLNHDAMYWYRQDPGQGLRLIYYSQIVNDFQKGDIAEGYSVSREKKESFPLTVTSAQKNPTAFYLCASSSRLAGEVDTQYFGPGTRLTVL.

This clonotype was seen repeatedly, ten times or more. The CDR3 loop reads CASSLGTGLYYGYTF. CDR3 bases: TGTGCCAGCAGCTTGGGTACAGGGTTGTACTATGGCTACACCTTC. The chain links TRBV5-6 to TRBJ1-2; a weak D match, TRBD1 (6 bases). Between the trimmed V and J ends, which lost 0 bases and 3 bases, there was a span of 12 bases. The CDR3 spans 15 residues. Looked up from germline, CDR1 is SGHDT and CDR2 is YYEEEE.

The rearrangement uses TRBV4-3 and TRBJ2-5; D is possibly TRBD1 (7 bases). The V gene lost 0 bases and the J gene lost 4 bases, with 18 bases spanning the gap. The CDR3 covers 17 residues. Germline CDR1 is LGHNA and CDR2 is YSLEER. In nucleotides, the CDR3 is TGCGCCAGCAGCCAAGAATCATGGCAGGGGGGAGGAGAGACCCAGTACTTC. Translated, it gives CASSQESWQGGGETQYF.

Only a few counts were recorded for this clonotype. This chain joins TRBV6-4 and TRBJ2-5; D perhaps matches TRBD2 (6 bases). Trimming left V 4 bases short and J 7 bases short, with 13 bases between. CDR1 is MRHNA and CDR2 is SNTAGT in the germline V gene. The CDR3 has 13 amino acids. DNA for the CDR3: TGTGCCAGCAGTGTTGATAGGAGGGGGACCCAGTACTTC. Translation gives CASSVDRRGTQYF.

In this sample, this clonotype turned up many times. This chain connects TRBV18 to TRBJ2-7, with 8 nucleotides matching TRBD1. The V segment lost 3 bases and the J segment 7 bases; nucleotides outside the gene matches: 5. In germline, CDR1 is KGHSH, CDR2 LQKENI. The CDR3 runs 13 residues. CDR3 coding DNA: TGTGCCAGCTCACCGGACAGGGCTGGGGAGCAGTACTTC. As protein: CASSPDRAGEQYF. Looking up the rest from reference TRBV18 and TRBJ2-7 gives the full variable domain: NAGVMQNPRHLVRRRGQEARLRCSPMKGHSHVYWYRQLPEEGLKFMVYLQKENIIDESGMPKERFSAEFPKEGPSILRIQQVVRGDSAAYFCASSPDRAGEQYFGPGTRLTVT.

This clonotype was seen a few times. Just one base apart from a much larger clone, this may be a read error. This chain connects TRBV20-1 to TRBJ2-7, with 10 bases identical to TRBD1. Germline V CDR1 and CDR2: DFQATT, SNEGSKA (reference sequence). CDR3 length: 15 residues. V shed 3 bases and J 5 bases; nucleotides not matched to a gene: 10. The CDR3 bases are TGCAGTGCTAGGGGAGGGAGACAGGGGGCCCACGAGCAGTACTTC. This sequence encodes CSARGGRQGAHEQYF.

This clonotype was recorded many times. The chain links TRBV29-1 to TRBJ2-3; no reliable D call. The CDR3 extends over 13 amino acids. CDR1 and CDR2 from the germline V gene are SQVTM and ANQGSEA. Trimming took 4 bases from V and 0 from J, leaving 8 bases between them. The CDR3 spells CSVVAASTDTQYF. In nucleotides, the CDR3 is TGCAGCGTTGTTGCGGCTAGCACAGATACGCAGTATTTT.

This clonotype has ten or more counts. The chain links TRBV20-1 to TRBJ2-2; TRBD2 aligns across 15 bases. Germline lookup yields CDR1 DFQATT and CDR2 SNEGSKA (reference sequence). This CDR3 region has 17 residues. The junction had 6 bases not matched to a gene; V was cut back by 4 bases and J by 3 bases. The CDR3 nucleotides are TGCAGTGCTACCGGACTAGCGGGGGGGCGGGACACCGGGGAGCTGTTTTTT. This codes for CSATGLAGGRDTGELFF.

As to this clonotype: An end of the junction does not agree with germline; a read error may underlie this. The chain couples TRBV6-6 to TRBJ2-1; the D call may be TRBD1 or TRBD2 (5 bases each). This CDR3 region has 16 residues. Per the germline V gene, CDR1 is MNHNY and CDR2 is SVGAGI (reference sequence). CDR3 region: CASSHSGTKPSDEQFF. For the CDR3, the DNA is TGTGCCAGCAGTCACTCTGGGACCAAACCGTCCGATGAGCAGTTCTTC.

The chain is built from TRBV3-1 and TRBJ2-2, with D possibly being TRBD1 or TRBD2 (6 bases each). Germline loops: CDR1 LGHDT, CDR2 YNNKEL (reference sequence). This CDR3 contains 16 residues. Trimming left V 6 bases short and J 4 bases short, with 18 bases between. The CDR3 reads CASSHPGGGPTGELFF. For the CDR3, the DNA is TGTGCCAGCAGTCACCCGGGTGGGGGGCCCACCGGGGAGCTGTTTTTT.

The genes are TRBV19 and TRBJ2-1; 12 nucleotides align to TRBD2. Germline V gene lookup returns CDR1 LNHDA and CDR2 SQIVND (reference sequence). V dropped 5 bases and J dropped 6; count of bases not matched to a gene: 5. This CDR3 comprises 15 residues. Here the CDR3 DNA reads TGTGCCAGTAGTGGGCTAGCGGGGGGGCGCAATGAGCAGTTCTTC. It yields the protein CASSGLAGGRNEQFF.

On this clonotype itself: A read error may be the cause here, since a much bigger clone is one base away. The rearrangement joins TRBV28 to TRBJ1-3; no firm D call. Germline V CDR1 and CDR2: MDHEN, SYDVKM. The CDR3 runs to 15 residues. The CDR3 sequence: CASSFTDDPGNTICF. In DNA form, the CDR3 reads TGTGCCAGCAGTTTTACGGACGACCCTGGAAACACCATATGTTTT.

This clonotype occurred once. A much larger clonotype is one base distant, so this may be a read error. The chain carries TRBV4-3 and TRBJ2-2; D may be TRBD2 (5 bases). The V end was cut by 0 bases, the J end by 6 bases, with 5 bases between. CDR1 is LGHNA and CDR2 is YSLEER in the germline V gene. This CDR3 has 13 residues. CDR3 amino acids: CASSQEEAGELFF. The CDR3 DNA reads as TGCGCCAGCAGCCAAGAGGAGGCCGGGGAGCTGTTTTTT.

This clonotype has ten or more counts. The chain employs TRBV6-1 and TRBJ1-2, with 10 bases lining up with TRBD1. Germline values: CDR1 MNHNS, CDR2 SASEGT. Germline trimming cut 7 bases from V and 3 bases from J; bases unmatched to any gene: 8. The CDR3 consists of 15 residues. The CDR3 nucleotides read TGTGCCAGCACCTCAAGCGGGACAGGGGACTATGGCTACACCTTC. This codes for CASTSSGTGDYGYTF.